This T cell receptor beta chain was observed in a study of cytomegalovirus exposure and HLA in healthy donors. Turning to this clone: Its antigen is currently unknown.

PCR primers comprised 60 Vbeta and 13 Jbeta primers. Some clones are missing from TCRdb's copy, which holds only in-frame ones; the method was immunoSEQ multiplex PCR. The table lists 200,000 to 250,000 clones, around 79% of them singletons. Germline loops: CDR1 GTSNPN, CDR2 SVGIG (reference sequence). V was shortened by 2 bases and J by 1 base, with 11 bases between the two germline ends. CDR3 size: 14 residues. Points from the study as a whole: A further, later analysis showed that HLA-associated TCR beta chains (compared with equally common others) were more clonally expanded. Fewer N-insertions than the roughly 630-donor mean were reportedly shown by an Asian-associated ancestry cluster in a later analysis. HLA allele associations emerged for about 16,000 TCR beta sequences in a later analysis, at 0.05 false discovery rate.

V is TRBV30 and J is TRBJ1-1; D might be TRBD1 (6 bases). The receptor was derived from a man aged 18 to 29 in good health and CMV-seronegative. The sequenced sample was PBMCs. CDR3 coding DNA: TGTGCCTGGAGTACAGACAGGCCGAACACTGAAGCTTTCTTT. Translating gives CAWSTDRPNTEAFF.